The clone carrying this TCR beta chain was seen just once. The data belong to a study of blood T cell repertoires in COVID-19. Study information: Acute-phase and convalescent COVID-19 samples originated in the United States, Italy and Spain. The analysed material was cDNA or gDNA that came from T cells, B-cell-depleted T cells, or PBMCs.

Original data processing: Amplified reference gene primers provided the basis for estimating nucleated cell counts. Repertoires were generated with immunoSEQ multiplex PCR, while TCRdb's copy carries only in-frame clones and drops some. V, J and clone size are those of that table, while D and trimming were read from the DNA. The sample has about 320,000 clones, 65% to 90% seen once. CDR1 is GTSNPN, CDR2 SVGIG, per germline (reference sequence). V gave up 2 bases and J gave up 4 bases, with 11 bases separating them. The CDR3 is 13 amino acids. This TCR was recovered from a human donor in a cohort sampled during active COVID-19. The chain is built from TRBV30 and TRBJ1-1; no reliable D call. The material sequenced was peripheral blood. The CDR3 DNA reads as TGTGCCTGGAGTCGTGAGTCGGGCACTGAAGCTTTCTTT. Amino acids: CAWSRESGTEAFF.